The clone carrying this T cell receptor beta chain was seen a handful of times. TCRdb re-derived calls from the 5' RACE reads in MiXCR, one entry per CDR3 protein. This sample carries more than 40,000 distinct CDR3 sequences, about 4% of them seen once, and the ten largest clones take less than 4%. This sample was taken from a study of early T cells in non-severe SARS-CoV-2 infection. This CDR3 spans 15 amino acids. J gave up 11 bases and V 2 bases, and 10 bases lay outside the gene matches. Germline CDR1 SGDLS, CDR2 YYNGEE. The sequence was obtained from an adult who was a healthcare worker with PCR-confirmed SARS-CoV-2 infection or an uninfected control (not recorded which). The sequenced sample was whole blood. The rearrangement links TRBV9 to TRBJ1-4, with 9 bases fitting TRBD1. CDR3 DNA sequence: TGTGCCAGCAGCGTTGGGGACAGGGCGCGTTCCAAACTGTTTTTT. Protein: CASSVGDRARSKLFF.